The clone carrying this T cell receptor (beta chain) was counted only a few times. Its target is unknown. This entry belongs to a study of early T cells in non-severe SARS-CoV-2 infection. Whole-study results and caveats: CD4 and private specificities were missed by VDJdb matching, which favored anti-spike CD8 responses.

TCRdb recomputed calls from the 5' RACE reads with MiXCR, one row per CDR3 protein. The sample has 65,000 to 85,000 distinct CDR3 sequences; roughly 13% are singletons. This CDR3 comprises 15 residues. The V and J ends lost 6 bases and 0 bases respectively, with 11 bases between them. Sample: whole blood. The V gene is TRBV12-3 or TRBV12-4, the J gene TRBJ1-4; D is ambiguous. The TCR comes from an adult who was a healthcare worker with PCR-confirmed SARS-CoV-2 infection or an uninfected control (not recorded which). The CDR3 DNA sequence: TGTGCCAGCAGACAGAACAGTGCAACTAATGAAAAACTGTTTTTT. This translates into CASRQNSATNEKLFF.